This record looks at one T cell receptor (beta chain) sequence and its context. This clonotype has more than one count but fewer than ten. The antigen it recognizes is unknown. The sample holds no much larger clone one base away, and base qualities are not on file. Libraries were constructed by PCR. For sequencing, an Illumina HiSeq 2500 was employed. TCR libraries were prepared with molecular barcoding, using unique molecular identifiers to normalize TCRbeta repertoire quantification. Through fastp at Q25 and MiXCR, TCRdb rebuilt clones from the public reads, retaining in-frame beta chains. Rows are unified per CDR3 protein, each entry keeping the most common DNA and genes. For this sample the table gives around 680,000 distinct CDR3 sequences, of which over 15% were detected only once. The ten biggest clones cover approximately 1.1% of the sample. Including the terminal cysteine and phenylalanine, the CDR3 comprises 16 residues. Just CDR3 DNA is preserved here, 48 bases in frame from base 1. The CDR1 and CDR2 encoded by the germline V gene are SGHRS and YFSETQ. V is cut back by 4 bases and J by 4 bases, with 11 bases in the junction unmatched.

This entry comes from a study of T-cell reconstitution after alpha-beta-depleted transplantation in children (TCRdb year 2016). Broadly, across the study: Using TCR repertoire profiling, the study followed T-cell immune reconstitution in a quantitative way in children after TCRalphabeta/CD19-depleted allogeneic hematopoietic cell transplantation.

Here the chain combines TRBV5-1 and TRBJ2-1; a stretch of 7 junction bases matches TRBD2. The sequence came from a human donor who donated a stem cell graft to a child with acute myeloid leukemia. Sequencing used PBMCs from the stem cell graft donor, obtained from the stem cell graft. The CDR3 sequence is CASSDRASGTYNEQFF. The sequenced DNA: TGCGCCAGCAGCGACCGAGCTAGCGGAACTTACAATGAGCAGTTCTTC.